Below, one T cell receptor (beta chain) is given with its context. The antigen it binds to is not known. One end of the junction varies from germline; a read error may be responsible. Uncultured memory T cell samples were subjected to sequencing directly after ex vivo isolation. From peripheral blood mononuclear cells, the researchers isolated CD4+ total memory, central memory, effector memory and circulating T follicular helper cells. The data were obtained in a study of CD4 T cell repertoires in COVID-19 (dated by TCRdb to about 2021). About the study as a whole: To analyze cross-reactivity, the CFSE-low cells were expanded with IL-2 for over eight days and then labeled again and restimulated with spike proteins from other coronaviruses. The study characterized naturally processed CD4+ T cell responses to SARS-CoV-2 spike and nucleoprotein in COVID-19-recovered individuals, using TCR Vbeta sequencing to assess clonal composition. In a few recovered individuals, the researchers analyzed the TCR Vbeta repertoire of SARS-CoV-2-reactive T cells at the subset level.

Library preparation employed the immunoSEQ multiplex PCR assay. The original pipeline was this. To quantify how much the repertoires of different subsets overlapped, the Chao-Jaccard similarity index was used along with counts of shared clonotypes. TCRdb stores this immuneACCESS table with in-frame sequences only. Part of the clones is absent; in the studies checked, under half of the shortfall reflects unresolved V genes, and no reason is known for the rest. V and J calls and clone size are as listed in that table; D and trimming were resolved from the DNA. The sample table holds fewer than 25,000 clones, of which nearly 95% were seen once. The top ten clonotypes cover around 0.66% of the sample. Here is what the overall study found, with its caveats: Several of the most expanded SARS-CoV-2-reactive clonotypes were found to be shared between two or all three memory subsets, suggesting intraclonal diversification. Between about 6.5 and 27% of SARS-CoV-2 clonotypes were also detected in SARS-CoV and/or HKU1 spike-stimulated secondary cultures, consistent with cross-reactivity.

This clonotype was sampled from a human donor who had COVID-19. Sequences were derived from circulating follicular helper CD4+ T cells (cTfh) from blood, sampled before the COVID-19 pandemic. According to the study, the label for this sample's cell subset or site signals: circulating T follicular helper cells.

Here the CDR3 is given as CAGSSGGRSYNSPLHF. The DNA sequence is given as TGTGCCGGCAGCTCAGGGGGCAGATCCTATAATTCCCCCCTCCACTTT. The chain is made from TRBV11-2 and TRBJ1-6, and TRBD1 matches 8 of the central bases. Taken from cysteine to phenylalanine, the CDR3 has 16 residues. The retained sequence is limited to the CDR3, 48 bases, with the frame set at the first base. CDR1 and CDR2 were assigned from the germline V gene as SGHAT and FQNNGV.